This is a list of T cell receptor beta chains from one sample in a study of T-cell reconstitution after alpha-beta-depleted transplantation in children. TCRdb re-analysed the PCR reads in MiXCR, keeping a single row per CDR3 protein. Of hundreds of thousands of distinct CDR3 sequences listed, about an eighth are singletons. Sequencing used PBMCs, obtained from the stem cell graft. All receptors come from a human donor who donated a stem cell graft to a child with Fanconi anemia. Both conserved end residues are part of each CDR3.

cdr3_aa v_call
CASISRLRSETQYF TRBV5-6
CASSKPGQGVQGQPQHF TRBV7-2
CASSPGLGKAQPQHF TRBV18
CASRPDWTGGRNMRELFF TRBV6-1
CASRLPGTTEAFF TRBV6-2/TRBV6-3
CASSQDAGATEAFF TRBV4-1
CASSLEIAGGPQETQYF TRBV11-2
CASSSGDGYTF TRBV12-3/TRBV12-4
CSVSDRDEAFF TRBV29-1
CSAKLDGYGYTF TRBV20-1
CASSLGAGVTNTEAFF TRBV5-4
CSARLPWGTEAFF TRBV20-1
CASSQEGPGGPSDTQYF TRBV4-3
CAISESGLGYEQYF TRBV10-3